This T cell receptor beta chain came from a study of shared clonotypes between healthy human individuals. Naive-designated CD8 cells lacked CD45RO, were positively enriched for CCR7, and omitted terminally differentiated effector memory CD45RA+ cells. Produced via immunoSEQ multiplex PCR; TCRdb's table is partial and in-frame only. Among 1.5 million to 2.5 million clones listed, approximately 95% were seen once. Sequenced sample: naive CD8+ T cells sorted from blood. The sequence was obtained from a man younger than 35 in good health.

CDR3 coding DNA: TGTGCCAGCACCGAGGGTGCTGGGGCCAACGTCCTGACTTTC. Translated: CASTEGAGANVLTF. The chain carries TRBV2 and TRBJ2-6, with D possibly being TRBD2 (5 bases). Deletions cut 7 bases from V and 2 bases from J, with 9 bases between. This CDR3 has 14 residues. Germline V gene lookup returns CDR1 SNHLY and CDR2 FYNNEI.